This T cell receptor (beta chain) was identified during a study of PD-L1 blockade in urothelial cancer. Looking at the study overall: Patients had undergone 0 to 3 prior chemotherapy regimens. A median of about 140,000 T cells was found in the blood samples.

Looked up from germline, CDR1 is MNHNY and CDR2 is SVGAGI (reference sequence). The V gene lost 2 bases and the J gene lost 7 bases, with 16 bases spanning the gap. The length of the CDR3 is 15 residues. In regard to this clone: Its target is not known.

The method was immunoSEQ multiplex PCR; TCRdb's version includes in-frame clones alone and lacks a portion of them. In the table there are about 88,000 clones, 85% to 95% of which are singletons. Study results and limitations: Blood clones associated with the tumor expanded more at 3 weeks in durable-benefit patients.

This receptor was obtained from a man between 60 and 75 years old with urothelial cancer. The chain uses TRBV6-6 and TRBJ2-3; D possibly corresponds to TRBD1 (6 bases). The sequencing used PBMCs, collected around atezolizumab (anti-PD-L1) treatment. This CDR3 reads CASSYGDIRDHTQYF. The CDR3 DNA follows: TGTGCCAGCAGTTACGGGGACATCCGAGACCATACGCAGTATTTT.